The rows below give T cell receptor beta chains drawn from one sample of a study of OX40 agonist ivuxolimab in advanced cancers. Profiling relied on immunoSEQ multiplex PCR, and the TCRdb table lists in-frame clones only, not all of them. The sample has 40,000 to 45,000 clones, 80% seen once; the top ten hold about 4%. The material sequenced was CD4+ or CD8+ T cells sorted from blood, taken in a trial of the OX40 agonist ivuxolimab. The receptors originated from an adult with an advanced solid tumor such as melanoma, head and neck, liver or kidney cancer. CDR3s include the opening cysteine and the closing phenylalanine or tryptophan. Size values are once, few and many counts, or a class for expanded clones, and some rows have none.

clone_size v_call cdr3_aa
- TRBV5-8 CASSLVPGQTYGYTF
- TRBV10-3 CAISSGRAYEQYF
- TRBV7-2 CASSPTAGQGGEQYF
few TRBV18 CASSPTGPGEAFF
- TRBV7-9 CASSFRQGANYGYTF
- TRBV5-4 CASSLQGGNYGYTF
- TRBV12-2 CASRLRVGTSNQPQHF
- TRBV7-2 CASSVQGASSYEQYF
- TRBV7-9 CASSTGRGGSNQPQHF
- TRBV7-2 CAISVRAASNTGELFF
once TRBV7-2 CASGRGQHEKLFF
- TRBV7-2 CASSPLIRGEGNTIYF
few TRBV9 CASSVEDRRNTEAFF
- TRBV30 CAWKGLSSYEQYF
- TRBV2 CASSEVRSVPPQHF
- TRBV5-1 CASSLVDRDYGYTF
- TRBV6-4 CATSYRDRPIYGYTF
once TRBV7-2 CASRPRLNTEAFF
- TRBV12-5 CASGLATNRGFQNSYEQYF
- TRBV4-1 CASSQDGTGGQPQHF
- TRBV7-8 CASSLTGGAGRNEQFF
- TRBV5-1 CASIMGTSGTDTQYF
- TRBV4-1 CASSQTQGGNTIYF
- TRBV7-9 CASSLPTLDTQYF